The present entry profiles one TCR beta chain with its context. The record originates from a study of Graves' ophthalmopathy and Graves' hyperthyroidism. With 4 bases removed from V and 2 bases from J, the gap between germline ends came to 17 bases. Per the germline V gene, CDR1 is SGHVS and CDR2 is FNYEAQ. The CDR3 consists of 16 residues. Amplifying from RNA transcripts, the study obtained TCR beta CDR3 regions. First-round RT-PCR with HTBI primers preceded a second-round multiplex PCR. Each CDR3 protein gets one entry after TCRdb re-called the multiplex PCR reads with MiXCR. The sample lists around 1.1 million distinct CDR3 sequences, approximately 35% seen once, with 11% in the top ten.

The clonotype was recovered from an adult man with Graves' hyperthyroidism. J is TRBJ1-1 and V is TRBV7-6; a possible D gene is TRBD1 (6 bases). The sequenced sample consisted of peripheral blood or thyroid tissue (not recorded which). The CDR3 region has the DNA TGTGCCAGCAGCTATTATGGGGGCGTGAGTAACACTGAAGCTTTCTTT. Its protein is CASSYYGGVSNTEAFF.